The sample holds a few counts of the clone carrying this TCR beta chain. Trimming took off 4 bases at V and 7 bases at J, with 15 bases between the two ends. The CDR3 runs to 14 residues. The germline gives CDR1 SGDLS, CDR2 YYNGEE. From the 5' RACE reads, TCRdb called clonotypes with MiXCR, one entry per CDR3 protein. This table has some 38,000 distinct CDR3 sequences, about 8.9% appearing once. The data are from a study of chronic HIV infection and antiretroviral therapy. This clonotype originated in an adult who had HIV and had not received antiretroviral therapy, or was an uninfected healthy control (not recorded which). Sequencing was carried out using peripheral blood. V gene TRBV9 combines with J gene TRBJ1-5; D possibly corresponds to TRBD1 (5 bases). DNA of the CDR3: TGTGCCAGCAGCTCCTCCGGGGGAGGACAGCCCCAGCATTTT. It encodes CASSSSGGGQPQHF.